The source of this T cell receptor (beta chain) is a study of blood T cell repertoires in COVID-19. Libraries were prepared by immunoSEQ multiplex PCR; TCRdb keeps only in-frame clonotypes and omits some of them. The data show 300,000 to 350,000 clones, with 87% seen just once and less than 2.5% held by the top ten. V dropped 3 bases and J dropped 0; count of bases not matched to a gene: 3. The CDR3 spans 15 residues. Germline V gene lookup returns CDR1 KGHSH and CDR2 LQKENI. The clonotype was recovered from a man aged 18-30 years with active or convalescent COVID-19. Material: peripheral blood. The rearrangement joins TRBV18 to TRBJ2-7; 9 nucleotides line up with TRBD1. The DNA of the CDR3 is TGTGCCAGCTCACCGACAGGGGGTAGCTCCTACGAGCAGTACTTC. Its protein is CASSPTGGSSYEQYF.